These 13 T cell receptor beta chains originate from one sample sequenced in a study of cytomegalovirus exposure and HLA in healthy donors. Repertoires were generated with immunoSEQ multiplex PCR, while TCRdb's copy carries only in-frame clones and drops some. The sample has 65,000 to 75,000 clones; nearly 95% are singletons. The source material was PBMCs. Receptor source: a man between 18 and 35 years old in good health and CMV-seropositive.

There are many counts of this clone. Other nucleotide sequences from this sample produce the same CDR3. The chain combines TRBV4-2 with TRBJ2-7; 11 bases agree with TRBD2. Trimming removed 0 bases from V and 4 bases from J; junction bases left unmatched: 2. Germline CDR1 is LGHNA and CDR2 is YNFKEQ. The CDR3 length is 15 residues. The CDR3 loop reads CASSQDTSGSYEQYF. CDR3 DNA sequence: TGTGCCAGCAGCCAAGATACTAGCGGGAGTTACGAGCAGTACTTC.

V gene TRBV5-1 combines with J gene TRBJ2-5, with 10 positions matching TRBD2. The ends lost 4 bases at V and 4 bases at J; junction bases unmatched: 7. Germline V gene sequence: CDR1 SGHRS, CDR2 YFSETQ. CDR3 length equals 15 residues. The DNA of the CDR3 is TGCGCCAGCAGCCAGCTAGCGGGAGTTGGAGAGACCCAGTACTTC. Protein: CASSQLAGVGETQYF.

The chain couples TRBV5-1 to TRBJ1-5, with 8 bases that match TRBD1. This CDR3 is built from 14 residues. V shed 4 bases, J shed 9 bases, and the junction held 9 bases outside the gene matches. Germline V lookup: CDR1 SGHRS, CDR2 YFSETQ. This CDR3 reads CASSTGQEEGPQHF. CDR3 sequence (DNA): TGCGCCAGCAGCACGGGACAGGAGGAAGGGCCCCAGCATTTT.

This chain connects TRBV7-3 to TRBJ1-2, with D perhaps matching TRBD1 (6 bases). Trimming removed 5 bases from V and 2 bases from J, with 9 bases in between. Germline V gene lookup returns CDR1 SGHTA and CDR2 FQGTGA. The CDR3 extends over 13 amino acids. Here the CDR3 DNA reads TGTGCCAGCAGCCGAGACAGGAACTATGGCTACACCTTC. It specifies CASSRDRNYGYTF.

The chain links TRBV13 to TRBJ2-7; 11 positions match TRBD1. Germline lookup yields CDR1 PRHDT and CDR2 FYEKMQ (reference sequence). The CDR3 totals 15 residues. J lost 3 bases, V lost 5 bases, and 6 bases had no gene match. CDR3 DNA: TGTGCCAGCAGCAAGCCGGGACAGGGGGTCTACGAGCAGTACTTC. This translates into CASSKPGQGVYEQYF.

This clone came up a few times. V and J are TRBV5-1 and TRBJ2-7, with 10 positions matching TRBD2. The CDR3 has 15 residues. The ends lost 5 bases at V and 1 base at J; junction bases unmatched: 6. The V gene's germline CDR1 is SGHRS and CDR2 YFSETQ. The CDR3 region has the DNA TGCGCCAGCAGTTACGGAGCGGGAGGGTCCTACGAGCAGTACTTC. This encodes CASSYGAGGSYEQYF.

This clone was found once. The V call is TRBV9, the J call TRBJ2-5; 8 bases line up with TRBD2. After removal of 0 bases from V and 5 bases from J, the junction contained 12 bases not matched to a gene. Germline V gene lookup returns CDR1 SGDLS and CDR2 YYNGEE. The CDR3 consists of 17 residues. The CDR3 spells CASSVGTAGVALETQYF. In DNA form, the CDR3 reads TGTGCCAGCAGCGTAGGAACAGCGGGAGTGGCCTTGGAGACCCAGTACTTC.

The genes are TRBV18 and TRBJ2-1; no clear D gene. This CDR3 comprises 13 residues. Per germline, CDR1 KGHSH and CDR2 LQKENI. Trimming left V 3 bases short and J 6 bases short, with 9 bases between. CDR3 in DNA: TGTGCCAGCTCACCGGCCCATGGCAATGAGCAGTTCTTC. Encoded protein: CASSPAHGNEQFF.

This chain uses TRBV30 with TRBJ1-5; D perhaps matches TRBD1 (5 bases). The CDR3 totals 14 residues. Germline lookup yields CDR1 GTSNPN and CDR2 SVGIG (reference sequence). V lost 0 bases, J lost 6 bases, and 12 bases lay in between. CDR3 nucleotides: TGTGCCTGGAGTGTACGTCAGGGAAGTCAGCCCCAGCATTTT. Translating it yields CAWSVRQGSQPQHF.

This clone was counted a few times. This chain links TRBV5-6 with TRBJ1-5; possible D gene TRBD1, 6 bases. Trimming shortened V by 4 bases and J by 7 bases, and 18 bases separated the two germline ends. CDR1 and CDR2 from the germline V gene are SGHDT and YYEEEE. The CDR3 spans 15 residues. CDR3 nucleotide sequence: TGTGCCAGCAGCGGTGGCGCAGGGGAACGGCAGCCCCAGCATTTT. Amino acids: CASSGGAGERQPQHF.

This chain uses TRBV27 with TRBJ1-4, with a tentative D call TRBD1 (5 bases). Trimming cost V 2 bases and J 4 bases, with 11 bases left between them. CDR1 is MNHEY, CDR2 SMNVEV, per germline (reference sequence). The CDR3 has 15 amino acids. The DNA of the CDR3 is TGTGCCAGCAGTTTACAGGGATGGAGTAATGAAAAACTGTTTTTT. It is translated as CASSLQGWSNEKLFF.

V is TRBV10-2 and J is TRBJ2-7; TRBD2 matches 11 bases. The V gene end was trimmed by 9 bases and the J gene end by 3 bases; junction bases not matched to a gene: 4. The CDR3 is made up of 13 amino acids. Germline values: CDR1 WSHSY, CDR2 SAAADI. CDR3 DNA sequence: TGCGCCAGTTTAGCGGGAGGGGACTACGAGCAGTACTTC. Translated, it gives CASLAGGDYEQYF.

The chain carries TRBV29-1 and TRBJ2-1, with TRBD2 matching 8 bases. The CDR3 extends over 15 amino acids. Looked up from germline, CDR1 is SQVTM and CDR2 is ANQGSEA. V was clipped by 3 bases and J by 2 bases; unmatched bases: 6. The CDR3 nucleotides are TGCAGCGTTGACGGGGGACTAGTTACCTACAATGAGCAGTTCTTC. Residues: CSVDGGLVTYNEQFF.